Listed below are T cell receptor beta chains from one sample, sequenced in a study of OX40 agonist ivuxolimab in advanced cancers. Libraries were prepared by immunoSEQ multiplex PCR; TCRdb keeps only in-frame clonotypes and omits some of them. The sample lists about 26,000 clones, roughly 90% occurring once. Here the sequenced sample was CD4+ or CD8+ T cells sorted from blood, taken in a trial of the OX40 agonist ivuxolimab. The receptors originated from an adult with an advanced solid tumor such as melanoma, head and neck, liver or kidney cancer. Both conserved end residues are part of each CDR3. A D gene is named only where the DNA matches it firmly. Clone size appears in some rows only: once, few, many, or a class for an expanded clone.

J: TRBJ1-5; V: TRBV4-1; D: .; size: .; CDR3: CASSQGMYGNQPQHF; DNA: TGCGCCAGCAGCCAAGGTATGTATGGCAATCAGCCCCAGCATTTT
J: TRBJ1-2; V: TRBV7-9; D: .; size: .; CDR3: CASSSAGSANYGYTF; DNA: TGTGCCAGCAGCTCCGCAGGGAGTGCTAACTATGGCTACACCTTC
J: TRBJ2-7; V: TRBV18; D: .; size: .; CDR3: CASSPTYEQYF; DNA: TGTGCCAGCTCTCCTACCTACGAGCAGTACTTC
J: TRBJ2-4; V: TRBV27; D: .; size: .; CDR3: CASSLTGIGIQYF; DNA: TGTGCCAGCAGTCTCACAGGGATTGGCATTCAGTACTTC
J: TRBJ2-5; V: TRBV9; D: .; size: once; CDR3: CASSVEGGAETQYF; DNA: TGTGCCAGCAGCGTAGAGGGCGGGGCCGAGACCCAGTACTTC
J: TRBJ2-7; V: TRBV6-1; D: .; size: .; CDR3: CASSEVPAPASEQYF; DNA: TGTGCCAGCAGTGAAGTTCCGGCCCCGGCGAGCGAGCAGTACTTC
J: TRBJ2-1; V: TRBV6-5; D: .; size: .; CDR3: CASSYRPRVSYNEQFF; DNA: TGTGCCAGCAGTTACCGGCCGAGGGTCTCCTACAATGAGCAGTTCTTC
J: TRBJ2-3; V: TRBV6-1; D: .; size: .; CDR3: CASRHGLFSTDTQYF; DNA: TGTGCCAGCAGACACGGACTATTTAGCACAGATACGCAGTATTTT
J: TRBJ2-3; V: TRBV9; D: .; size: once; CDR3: CASSPQGAVGTDTQYF; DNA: TGTGCCAGCAGCCCTCAAGGGGCCGTCGGCACAGATACGCAGTATTTT
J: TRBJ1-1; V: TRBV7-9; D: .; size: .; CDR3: CASSLVADVAEAFF; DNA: TGTGCCAGCAGCTTAGTGGCGGACGTCGCTGAAGCTTTCTTT
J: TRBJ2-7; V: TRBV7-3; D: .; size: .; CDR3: CASSLFDSYEQYF; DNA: TGTGCCAGCAGCTTATTTGACTCCTACGAGCAGTACTTC
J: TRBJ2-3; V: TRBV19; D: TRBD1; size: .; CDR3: CASRQGLTDTQYF; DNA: TGTGCCAGTAGACAGGGGTTAACAGATACGCAGTATTTT
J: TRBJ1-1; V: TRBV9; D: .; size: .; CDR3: CASSVDIGNTEAFF; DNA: TGTGCCAGCAGCGTAGACATTGGGAACACTGAAGCTTTCTTT
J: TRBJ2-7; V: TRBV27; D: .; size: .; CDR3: CASSLLDRPYEQYF; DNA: TGTGCCAGCAGTTTACTTGACAGGCCCTACGAGCAGTACTTC
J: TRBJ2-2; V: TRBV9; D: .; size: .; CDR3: CASSFQGSGELFF; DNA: TGTGCCAGCAGCTTCCAGGGGTCCGGGGAGCTGTTTTTT
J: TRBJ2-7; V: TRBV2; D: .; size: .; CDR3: CASRPDSSYEQYF; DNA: TGTGCCAGCAGGCCGGACAGCTCCTACGAGCAGTACTTC
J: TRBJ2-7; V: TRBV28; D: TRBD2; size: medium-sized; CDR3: CASSSRTSGSGEQYF; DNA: TGTGCCAGCAGTTCCAGGACTAGCGGGAGTGGGGAGCAGTACTTC
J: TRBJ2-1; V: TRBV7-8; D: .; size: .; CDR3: CASSRVLGGNEQFF; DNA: TGTGCCAGCAGCCGAGTCTTAGGAGGGAATGAGCAGTTCTTC
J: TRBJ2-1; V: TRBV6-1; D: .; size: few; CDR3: CASVAPTGYNEQFF; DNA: TGTGCCAGCGTTGCTCCTACAGGGTACAATGAGCAGTTCTTC
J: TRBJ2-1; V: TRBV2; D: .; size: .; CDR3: CASRGHLTSYNEQFF; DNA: TGTGCCAGCAGGGGGCACCTAACCTCATACAATGAGCAGTTCTTC
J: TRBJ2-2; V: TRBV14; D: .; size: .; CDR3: CASSNLPTATGELFF; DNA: TGTGCCAGCAGCAACCTCCCGACAGCCACCGGGGAGCTGTTTTTT
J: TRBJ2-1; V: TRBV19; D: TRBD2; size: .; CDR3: CASSIRTSEYNEQFF; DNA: TGTGCCAGTAGTATCCGCACTAGCGAGTACAATGAGCAGTTCTTC
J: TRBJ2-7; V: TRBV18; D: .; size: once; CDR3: CASSPVGGPYEQYF; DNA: TGTGCCAGCTCACCGGTGGGGGGCCCCTACGAGCAGTACTTC
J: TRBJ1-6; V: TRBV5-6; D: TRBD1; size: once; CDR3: CASSFDRADTSNSPLHF; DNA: TGTGCCAGCAGCTTCGACAGGGCTGATACTTCTAATTCACCCCTCCACTTT
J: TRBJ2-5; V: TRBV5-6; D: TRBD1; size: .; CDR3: CASSAGGQGAWETQYF; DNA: TGTGCCAGCAGCGCGGGGGGACAGGGGGCTTGGGAGACCCAGTACTTC
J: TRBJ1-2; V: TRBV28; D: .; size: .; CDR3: CASSSPPHNYGYTF; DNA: TGTGCCAGCAGTTCGCCGCCACATAACTATGGCTACACCTTC
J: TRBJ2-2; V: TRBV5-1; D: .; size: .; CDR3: CASSLAMREGELFF; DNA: TGCGCCAGCAGCTTGGCCATGAGGGAAGGGGAGCTGTTTTTT
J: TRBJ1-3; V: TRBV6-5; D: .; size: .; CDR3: CASSSTGTSGNTIYF; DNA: TGTGCCAGCAGTTCTACAGGAACCTCTGGAAACACCATATATTTT
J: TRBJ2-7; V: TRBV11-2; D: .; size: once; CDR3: CASSEDTPYEQYF; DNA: TGTGCCAGCAGCGAAGACACTCCCTACGAGCAGTACTTC
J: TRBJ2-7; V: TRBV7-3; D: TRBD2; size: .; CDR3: CASSSPGLAGGPLLYEQYF; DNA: TGTGCCAGCAGCTCACCGGGACTAGCGGGAGGTCCTCTCCTCTACGAGCAGTACTTC
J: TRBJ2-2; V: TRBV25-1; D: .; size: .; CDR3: CASSEPPGELFF; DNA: TGTGCCAGCAGTGAACCCCCCGGGGAGCTGTTTTTT
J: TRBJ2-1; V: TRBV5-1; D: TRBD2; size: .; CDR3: CASSFGLAGANEQFF; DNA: TGCGCCAGCAGCTTCGGACTAGCGGGGGCCAATGAGCAGTTCTTC
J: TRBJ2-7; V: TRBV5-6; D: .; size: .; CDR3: CASSPSAYQDEQYF; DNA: TGTGCCAGCAGCCCCTCGGCCTACCAGGACGAGCAGTACTTC
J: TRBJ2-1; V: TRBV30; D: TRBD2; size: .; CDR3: CAWSVPGLAGSYNEQFF; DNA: TGTGCCTGGAGTGTACCCGGACTAGCGGGATCCTACAATGAGCAGTTCTTC
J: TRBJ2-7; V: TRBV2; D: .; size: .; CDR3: CASSVGGYEQYF; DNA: TGTGCCAGCAGTGTTGGGGGGTACGAGCAGTACTTC
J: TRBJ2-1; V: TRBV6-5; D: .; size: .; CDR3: CASSSTGRENEQFF; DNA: TGTGCCAGCAGTTCTACGGGAAGGGAGAATGAGCAGTTCTTC